A single sample gave rise to the 17 T cell receptor beta chains below, sequenced in a study of blood T cell repertoires in COVID-19. This table comes from immunoSEQ multiplex PCR, and its TCRdb copy is limited to in-frame clones, with some not included. This table holds around 180,000 clones, around 80% found once. The sample was PBMCs or T cells enriched from blood (not recorded which). All receptors derive from a woman aged 45-60 years with acute COVID-19.

V is TRBV7-3 and J is TRBJ1-6, with D possibly matching TRBD1 (6 bases). The length of the CDR3 is 15 residues. Trimming shortened V by 3 bases and J by 9 bases, and 15 bases separated the two germline ends. CDR1 is SGHTA, CDR2 FQGTGA, per germline. DNA of the CDR3: TGTGCCAGCAGCTTGGACAGCGAAGGTGGTTCACCCCTCCACTTT. It encodes CASSLDSEGGSPLHF. Full variable domain (rest looked up from reference TRBV7-3 and TRBJ1-6): GAGVSQTPSNKVTEKGKYVELRCDPISGHTALYWYRQSLGQGPEFLIYFQGTGAADDSGLPNDRFFAVRPEGSVSTLKIQRTERGDSAVYLCASSLDSEGGSPLHFGNGTRLTVT.

The J gene is TRBJ1-5, the V gene TRBV4-2; the match to TRBD1 covers 7 bases. The CDR3 runs 16 residues. The trim removed 0 bases at V and 4 bases at J, leaving 6 bases unmatched. The germline CDR1 and CDR2 sequences are LGHNA and YNFKEQ. The CDR3: CASSQESGQVNQPQHF. CDR3 nucleotides: TGTGCCAGCAGCCAAGAATCCGGACAGGTAAATCAGCCCCAGCATTTT.

This sequence joins TRBV5-1 and TRBJ1-2; 9 nucleotides agree with TRBD1. CDR3 length: 15 residues. CDR1 and CDR2 from the germline V gene are SGHRS and YFSETQ. Unmatched junction bases numbered 11, after V lost 4 bases and J lost 7 bases. The DNA for the CDR3 is TGCGCCAGCAGCATGGGGGACAGGGACGGGGCTGGCTACACCTTC. This sequence encodes CASSMGDRDGAGYTF.

The J gene is TRBJ2-3, the V gene TRBV6-4, with 9 bases that match TRBD2. From germline, CDR1 is MRHNA and CDR2 SNTAGT. Trimming at V came to 4 bases and at J to 5 bases, leaving 4 bases not matched to a gene. This CDR3 is 14 amino acids long. The CDR3 DNA reads as TGTGCCAGCAGTGTCGAAGCGGGGGGAGATACGCAGTATTTT. It yields the protein CASSVEAGGDTQYF.

J is TRBJ2-1 and V is TRBV7-3; a weak D match, TRBD2 (6 bases). The germline V gene encodes CDR1 SGHTA and CDR2 FQGTGA. Deletions cut 5 bases from V and 2 bases from J, with 7 bases between. The CDR3 runs 13 residues. The CDR3 protein is CASSGGTYNEQFF. The CDR3 DNA reads as TGTGCCAGCAGCGGAGGGACCTACAATGAGCAGTTCTTC.

The rearrangement links TRBV28 to TRBJ2-2, with 10 positions matching TRBD1. The CDR3 runs 17 residues. Germline CDR1 reads MDHEN; CDR2 reads SYDVKM. Trimming at V came to 6 bases and at J to 8 bases, leaving 15 bases not matched to a gene. CDR3 region: CASSPPRDRGPMGELFF. The CDR3 DNA is TGTGCCAGCAGCCCTCCCCGGGACAGGGGACCTATGGGGGAGCTGTTTTTT.

The chain uses TRBV18 and TRBJ2-5; 10 bases line up with TRBD1. Germline V gene lookup returns CDR1 KGHSH and CDR2 LQKENI. CDR3 length equals 13 residues. J lost 4 bases, V lost 8 bases, and 4 bases had no gene match. This CDR3 reads CASGQGDGETQYF. Here the CDR3 DNA reads TGTGCCAGCGGACAGGGGGACGGAGAGACCCAGTACTTC.

The J gene is TRBJ1-2, the V gene TRBV10-3; TRBD1 agrees at 12 bases. V lost 7 bases, J lost 5 bases, and 8 bases stayed unmatched. Germline V gene data show CDR1 as ENHRY and CDR2 as SYGVKD. This CDR3 spans 15 amino acids. This CDR3 is CAITAGTGGQYGYTF. The CDR3 DNA sequence: TGTGCCATCACCGCGGGGACAGGGGGCCAATATGGCTACACCTTC.

This clone was recorded a few times. The rearrangement joins TRBV10-3 to TRBJ1-3, with no clear D. Trimming cost V 10 bases and J 0 bases, with 7 bases left between them. This CDR3 has 12 amino acids. The germline V gene encodes CDR1 ENHRY and CDR2 SYGVKD. CDR3 in DNA: TGTGCCACCGGCGGCTCTGGAAACACCATATATTTT. The encoded protein is CATGGSGNTIYF.

This rearrangement joins TRBV7-9 to TRBJ1-3; 7 nucleotides align to TRBD1. Germline V lookup: CDR1 SEHNR, CDR2 FQNEAQ (reference sequence). The CDR3 is 15 amino acids. The ends lost 5 bases at V and 0 bases at J; junction bases unmatched: 4. The CDR3 DNA is TGTGCCAGCAGCCGAGGGACAGCCTCTGGAAACACCATATATTTT. Encoded protein: CASSRGTASGNTIYF.

This clone was observed once. This chain links TRBV7-2 with TRBJ1-3; perhaps TRBD1 as D (5 bases). Germline V gives CDR1 SGHTA, CDR2 FQGNSA. This CDR3 spans 18 amino acids. The V end lost 4 bases, the J end lost 4 bases, and 23 bases lay between the germline ends. The chain's CDR3 is CASSYFIGRASEGNTIYF. The DNA of the CDR3 is TGTGCCAGCAGCTACTTTATTGGCAGGGCGTCGGAAGGAAACACCATATATTTT.

The chain combines TRBV2 with TRBJ1-2; no firm D call. CDR3 size: 12 residues. Between the trimmed V and J ends, which lost 4 bases and 5 bases, there was a span of 8 bases. Germline loops: CDR1 SNHLY, CDR2 FYNNEI. Written as DNA, the CDR3 is TGTGCCAGCAGTGGACGGCGGTATGGCTACACCTTC. Protein: CASSGRRYGYTF. The variable domain in full, completed from reference TRBV2 and TRBJ1-2, reads EPEVTQTPSHQVTQMGQEVILRCVPISNHLYFYWYRQILGQKVEFLVSFYNNEISEKSEIFDDQFSVERPDGSNFTLKIRSTKLEDSAMYFCASSGRRYGYTFGSGTRLTVV.

J is TRBJ1-3 and V is TRBV30; TRBD1 agrees at 8 bases. The germline V gene encodes CDR1 GTSNPN and CDR2 SVGIG (reference sequence). Germline trimming cut 7 bases from V and 3 bases from J; bases unmatched to any gene: 2. CDR3 size: 12 residues. Here the CDR3 reads CASRGLGNTIYF. In DNA, the CDR3 is TGTGCCTCCAGGGGGCTTGGAAACACCATATATTTT.

The V gene is TRBV7-2, the J gene TRBJ2-1, with 8 bases that match TRBD2. V shed 0 bases and J 4 bases; nucleotides not matched to a gene: 2. The CDR3 extends over 15 amino acids. Germline CDR1 reads SGHTA; CDR2 reads FQGNSA. This CDR3 reads CASSLAAGGYNEQFF. DNA for the CDR3: TGTGCCAGCAGCTTAGCGGCGGGGGGATACAATGAGCAGTTCTTC.

The V and J genes are TRBV6-2 or TRBV6-3 and TRBJ1-6; D not certain. Germline V lookup: CDR1 MNHEY, CDR2 SVGEGT. The CDR3 totals 11 residues. Trimming shortened V by 6 bases and J by 13 bases, and 10 bases separated the two germline ends. Written as DNA, the CDR3 is TGTGCCAGCAGCCATAGTCCGCCCCTCCACTTT. This sequence encodes CASSHSPPLHF.

The chain links TRBV29-1 to TRBJ2-2; a possible D gene is TRBD1 (6 bases). V was shortened by 5 bases and J by 2 bases, with 12 bases between the two germline ends. This CDR3 comprises 14 residues. The germline V gene encodes CDR1 SQVTM and CDR2 ANQGSEA. The CDR3 is CSVQGSRNTGELFF. The CDR3 DNA reads TGCAGCGTTCAGGGGTCACGAAACACCGGGGAGCTGTTTTTT.

To note about this clone: Relative to the germline gene, one junction end is altered; a read error may explain this. The rearrangement links TRBV19 to TRBJ2-3; a weak D match, TRBD2 (6 bases). Germline CDR1 LNHDA, CDR2 SQIVND (reference sequence). The CDR3 totals 11 residues. This CDR3 reads CASRGEARALF. In DNA, the CDR3 is TGTGCCAGTAGGGGGGAGGCTAGAGCCCTTTTT.